This T cell receptor beta chain appears in the sequencing data of a study of OX40 agonist ivuxolimab in advanced cancers. Study-wide context: Patients enrolled in dose escalation were diagnosed with hepatocellular carcinoma, melanoma, renal cell or head and neck cancer. A history of anti-PD-1, anti-PD-L1 or anti-CTLA-4 therapy was acceptable, and about 37% had some. The study's findings and limits: Clonal expansion from baseline to week 6 occurred in both CD4+ and CD8+ T cells.

The repertoire was sequenced with immunoSEQ multiplex PCR; TCRdb's copy has only in-frame clones and lacks some. The repertoire consists of under 20,000 clones, with approximately 85% occurring once and the leading ten covering about 72%. For this clone: Its antigen is not known.

Germline V gene sequence: CDR1 MNHNS, CDR2 SASEGT. The ends lost 8 bases at V and 2 bases at J; junction bases unmatched: 7. This CDR3 contains 15 residues. Sequenced material: CD4+ or CD8+ T cells sorted from blood, taken in a trial of the OX40 agonist ivuxolimab. This chain uses TRBV6-1 with TRBJ2-2; 8 nucleotides match TRBD1. The sequence derives from an adult with an advanced solid tumor such as melanoma, head and neck, liver or kidney cancer. Here the CDR3 reads CASGGTGPNTGELFF. As DNA, the CDR3 is TGTGCCAGCGGGGGGACAGGACCCAACACCGGGGAGCTGTTTTTT.